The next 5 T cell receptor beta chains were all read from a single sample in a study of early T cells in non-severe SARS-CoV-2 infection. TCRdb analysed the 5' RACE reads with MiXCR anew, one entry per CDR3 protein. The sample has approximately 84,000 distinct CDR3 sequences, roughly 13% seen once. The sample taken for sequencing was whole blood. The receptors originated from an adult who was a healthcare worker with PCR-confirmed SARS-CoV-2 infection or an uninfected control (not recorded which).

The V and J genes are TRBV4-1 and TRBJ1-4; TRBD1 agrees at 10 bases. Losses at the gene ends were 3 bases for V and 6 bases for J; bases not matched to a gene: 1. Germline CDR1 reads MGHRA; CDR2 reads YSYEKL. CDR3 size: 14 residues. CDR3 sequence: CASSQDRGDEKLFF. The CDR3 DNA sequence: TGCGCCAGCAGCCAGGACAGGGGGGATGAAAAACTGTTTTTT.

The chain's CDR3 is CAWSTNIYTEAFF. The CDR3 DNA reads as TGTGCCTGGAGTACCAACATCTACACTGAAGCTTTCTTT. The rearrangement links TRBV30 to TRBJ1-1; no reliable D call. Deletions cut 2 bases from V and 3 bases from J, with 10 bases between. CDR3 length: 13 amino acids. Germline V gives CDR1 GTSNPN, CDR2 SVGIG (reference sequence).

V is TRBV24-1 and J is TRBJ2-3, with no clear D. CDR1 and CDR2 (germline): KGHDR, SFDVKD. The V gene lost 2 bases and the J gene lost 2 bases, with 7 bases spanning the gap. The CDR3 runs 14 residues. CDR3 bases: TGTGCCACCAGTGATTCTCCTACCACAGATACGCAGTATTTT. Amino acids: CATSDSPTTDTQYF.

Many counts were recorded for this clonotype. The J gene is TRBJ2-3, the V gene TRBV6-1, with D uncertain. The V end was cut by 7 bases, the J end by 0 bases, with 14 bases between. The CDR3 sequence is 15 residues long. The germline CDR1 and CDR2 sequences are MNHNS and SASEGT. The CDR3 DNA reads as TGTGCCAGCACCGTAAAGGGTGCTAGCACAGATACGCAGTATTTT. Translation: CASTVKGASTDTQYF.

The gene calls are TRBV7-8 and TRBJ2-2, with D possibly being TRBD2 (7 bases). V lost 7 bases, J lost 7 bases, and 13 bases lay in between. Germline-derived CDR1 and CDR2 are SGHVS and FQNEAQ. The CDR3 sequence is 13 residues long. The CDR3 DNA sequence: TGTGCCAGCACGGGGAGGGGGATCGGGGAGCTGTTTTTT. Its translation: CASTGRGIGELFF. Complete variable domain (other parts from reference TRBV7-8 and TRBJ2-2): GAGVSQSPRYKVAKRGQDVALRCDPISGHVSLFWYQQALGQGPEFLTYFQNEAQLDKSGLPSDRFFAERPEGSVSTLKIQRTQQEDSAVYLCASTGRGIGELFFGEGSRLTVL.